The entry that follows covers one TCR beta chain sequence. Looked up from germline, CDR1 is KGHSH and CDR2 is LQKENI. V lost 2 bases to trimming and J lost 7 bases, with 18 bases between them. The CDR3 totals 15 residues. These data come from a study of CD8 T cells in Susac syndrome. Turning to the study itself: Patients with Susac syndrome were therapy-naive, treated with corticosteroids, or treated with intravenous immunoglobulin alone when blood was collected.

CD8+ and CD4+ T cells from blood underwent TCR beta sequencing. RNA, at roughly 0.45 to 1 ug, was reverse transcribed with random hexamers. Using its own MiXCR run on the immunoSEQ multiplex PCR reads, TCRdb lists one record per CDR3 protein. The sample includes tens of thousands of distinct CDR3 sequences, just over 90% seen only once; the top ten take less than 0.19%. The sequence came from a human donor with Susac syndrome. The chain combines TRBV18 with TRBJ2-7; possible D gene TRBD2, 5 bases. The sequenced material came from CD4+ T cells from PBMCs. DNA of the CDR3: TGTGCCAGCTCACCAGGACGGGAAACGAGATTGGAGCAGTACTTC. It codes for CASSPGRETRLEQYF.